A selection of T cell receptor beta chains follows, all from one sample in a study of beta chain features in type 1 diabetes. Profiling relied on immunoSEQ multiplex PCR, and the TCRdb table lists in-frame clones only, not all of them. Among around 500,000 clones listed, 30% were seen once. Sequencing was performed on naive CD4+ T cells from blood. Receptor source: a man younger than 30 in good health. The CDR3 runs from the conserved cysteine through the conserved F or W. D genes are given only for firm matches. Rows may omit the clone size; those that give it use once, few, many or a size class.

j_call d_call v_call cdr3_length clone_size cdr3_nt cdr3_aa
TRBJ2-1 TRBD2 TRBV9 16 NA TGTGCCAGCAGCGTAGCCGGGACTAGCGTTCAAAATGAGCAGTTCTTC CASSVAGTSVQNEQFF
TRBJ1-1 NA TRBV29-1 13 few TGCAGCGTCCACCGCAGGGGTGGGACTGAAGCTTTCTTT CSVHRRGGTEAFF
TRBJ1-2 TRBD1 TRBV7-2 17 once TGTGCCAGCAGCTCAAGGGACAGGGCATACACTAACTATGGCTACACCTTC CASSSRDRAYTNYGYTF
TRBJ2-6 NA TRBV29-1 14 NA TGCAGCGTTGACCTGGGGGCTGGGGCCAACGTCCTGACTTTC CSVDLGAGANVLTF
TRBJ2-6 NA TRBV2 16 few TGTGCCAGCAGTGAAGAACAGGTTTCTGGGGCCAACGTCCTGACTTTC CASSEEQVSGANVLTF
TRBJ2-6 NA TRBV4-3 16 few TGCGCCAGCAGCCAATTTGTAGGCTCTGGGGCCAACGTCCTGACTTTC CASSQFVGSGANVLTF
TRBJ2-7 TRBD2 TRBV7-9 14 NA TGTGCCAGCAGCCCTAGCGGAGGGCCCCTCGAGCAGTACTTC CASSPSGGPLEQYF
TRBJ2-5 TRBD1 TRBV29-1 12 few TGCAGCGCCACGACAGGGTGGGAGACCCAGTACTTC CSATTGWETQYF
TRBJ2-4 NA TRBV2 14 NA TGTGCCAGCAGGTCCAGCCTAGCCAAAAACATTCAGTACTTC CASRSSLAKNIQYF
TRBJ2-1 NA TRBV5-1 16 NA TGCGCCAGCAGCTTGCGTGGGCTGGGGGCCTACAATGAGCAGTTCTTC CASSLRGLGAYNEQFF
TRBJ2-5 NA TRBV9 11 few TGTGCCAGCAGCGGCGGAGAGACCCAGTACTTC CASSGGETQYF
TRBJ1-2 NA TRBV2 13 few TGTGCCAGCATATTGGACAGTGACTATGGCTACACCTTC CASILDSDYGYTF
TRBJ2-4 TRBD1 TRBV5-5 15 few TGTGCCAGCAGCATTATAGGACAGGGTTGGAACATTCAGTACTTC CASSIIGQGWNIQYF
TRBJ1-1 NA TRBV30 11 NA TGTGCCTGGAGTCAGGGGACTGAAGCTTTCTTT CAWSQGTEAFF
TRBJ2-1 NA TRBV10-3 13 NA TGTGCCATCAAAGCGGACCCCGCTAATGAGCAGTTCTTC CAIKADPANEQFF
TRBJ2-7 NA TRBV30 12 NA TGTGCCTGGAGCTTAGACTCCCGCAAGCAGTACTTC CAWSLDSRKQYF
TRBJ2-6 NA TRBV9 17 NA TGTGCCAGCAGCGTAGCGCAGGTTCACTCTGGGGCCAACGTCCTGACTTTC CASSVAQVHSGANVLTF
TRBJ1-2 NA TRBV30 12 once TGTGCCTGGAGCCCGAAAAACTATGGCTACACCTTC CAWSPKNYGYTF
TRBJ2-7 TRBD1 TRBV28 14 NA TGTGCCAGCCTTGCTAGGGACAGCTCCTACGAGCAGTACTTC CASLARDSSYEQYF
TRBJ2-7 NA TRBV13 15 NA TGTGCCAGCAGCTTAGGGGACAGAGAAACCTACGAGCAGTACTTC CASSLGDRETYEQYF
TRBJ2-1 TRBD2 TRBV19 15 NA TGTGCCAGTAGTATGGCGGCGGGAGGGAACAATGAGCAGTTCTTC CASSMAAGGNNEQFF
TRBJ2-3 TRBD2 TRBV7-2 14 NA TGTGCCAGCGCAAAGGGCGGGAGGGCAGATACGCAGTATTTT CASAKGGRADTQYF
TRBJ1-5 TRBD1 TRBV7-7 13 few TGTGCCAGCAGCCCTGGGACAGATCAGCCCCAGCATTTT CASSPGTDQPQHF